The 27 T cell receptor beta chains reported below all come from one sample, sequenced in a study of T-cell reconstitution after alpha-beta-depleted transplantation in children. Unique molecular identifiers featured in how the TCRbeta library was prepared. TCRdb called the PCR reads again in MiXCR, with one record for every CDR3 protein. The sample holds hundreds of thousands of distinct CDR3 sequences, about an eighth seen once. The source material was PBMCs, sampled before TCRalphabeta/CD19-depleted stem cell transplant. The source is a girl aged 2-10 years with congenital amegakaryocytic thrombocytopenia, due to receive a stem cell transplant.

This clonotype occurred many times. The chain employs TRBV7-9 and TRBJ2-3; 8 bases match TRBD1. This CDR3 is built from 15 residues. V shed 6 bases, J shed 4 bases, and the junction held 9 bases outside the gene matches. Germline V gene data show CDR1 as SEHNR and CDR2 as FQNEAQ (reference sequence). The chain's CDR3 is CASRPDRAIADTQYF. The CDR3 DNA sequence: TGTGCCAGCAGACCGGACAGGGCGATTGCAGATACGCAGTATTTT.

A few counts support this clonotype. V and J are TRBV2 and TRBJ2-7, with D possibly matching TRBD1 (6 bases). Trimming took off 4 bases at V and 7 bases at J, with 17 bases between the two ends. CDR3 length: 14 residues. Germline V gene sequence: CDR1 SNHLY, CDR2 FYNNEI. The chain's CDR3 is CASSVGSGTLEQYF. The CDR3 DNA follows: TGTGCCAGCAGTGTTGGCAGTGGGACACTGGAGCAGTACTTC. Looking up the rest from reference TRBV2 and TRBJ2-7 gives the full variable domain: EPEVTQTPSHQVTQMGQEVILRCVPISNHLYFYWYRQILGQKVEFLVSFYNNEISEKSEIFDDQFSVERPDGSNFTLKIRSTKLEDSAMYFCASSVGSGTLEQYFGPGTRLTVT.

Ten or more counts support this clonotype. This sequence joins TRBV28 and TRBJ2-7; D remains unclear. This CDR3 is built from 14 residues. From germline, CDR1 is MDHEN and CDR2 SYDVKM. V lost 7 bases, J lost 2 bases, and 15 bases lay in between. The CDR3 DNA reads as TGTGCCAGCACCGAGACGACTCAAACCTACGAGCAGTACTTC. Translation gives CASTETTQTYEQYF.

This clonotype was seen repeatedly, ten times or more. V and J are TRBV12-3 or TRBV12-4 and TRBJ2-7; 7 bases are a match to TRBD2. Unmatched junction bases numbered 4, after V lost 3 bases and J lost 5 bases. The CDR3 is 13 residues long. CDR3 amino acids: CASSLAGRDEQYF. The CDR3 DNA is TGTGCCAGCAGTTTGGCGGGGAGGGACGAGCAGTACTTC.

In this sample, this clonotype turned up a few times. The DNA of the CDR3 is TGTGCCAGCAGTTCCCCAGACACCGGGGAGCTGTTTTTT. Residues: CASSSPDTGELFF. V gene TRBV28 combines with J gene TRBJ2-2; D not certain. The ends were cut back, 4 bases at V and 3 bases at J, with 6 bases in the middle. Germline V CDR1 and CDR2: MDHEN, SYDVKM. The CDR3 extends over 13 amino acids.

In its sample, this clonotype was seen many times. The V call is TRBV7-9, the J call TRBJ2-5; D is possibly TRBD1 (6 bases). This CDR3 contains 16 residues. V was shortened by 1 base and J by 1 base, with 13 bases between the two germline ends. Germline V gives CDR1 SEHNR, CDR2 FQNEAQ (reference sequence). The CDR3 loop is CASSLGDTGFQETQYF. CDR3 nucleotides: TGTGCCAGCAGCTTAGGGGACACGGGGTTCCAAGAGACCCAGTACTTC.

This clonotype occurred a few times. This CDR3 is CASSLEDRSYEQYF. The CDR3 DNA reads as TGCGCCAGCAGCTTGGAGGACAGATCCTACGAGCAGTACTTC. J is TRBJ2-7 and V is TRBV5-1; weak D call: TRBD1 (6 bases). Germline V lookup: CDR1 SGHRS, CDR2 YFSETQ. This CDR3 contains 14 residues. The V end was cut by 0 bases, the J end by 1 base, with 8 bases between.

This clonotype was recorded a few times. Its ends do not fully match the called genes, so a read error is possible. The chain couples TRBV7-2 to TRBJ1-3, with D perhaps matching TRBD1 (6 bases). CDR3 length equals 16 residues. The germline gives CDR1 SGHTA, CDR2 FQGNSA. The CDR3 DNA sequence: TGTGCCAGCAGCTCTCCAGGGGTTTACTCTGGAAGCACCATATATTTT. Translated, it gives CASSSPGVYSGSTIYF. The full variable domain, in which reference TRBV7-2 and TRBJ1-3 provide the parts outside the CDR3, is GAGVSQSPSNKVTEKGKDVELRCDPISGHTALYWYRQSLGQGLEFLIYFQGNSAPDKSGLPSDRFSAERTGGSVSTLTIQRTQQEDSAVYLCASSSPGVYSGSTIYFGEGSWLTVV.

This clonotype was picked up a small number of times. This rearrangement joins TRBV5-1 to TRBJ2-1; D is undetermined. V lost 1 base, J lost 4 bases, and 12 bases lay in between. The CDR3 covers 15 residues. From germline, CDR1 is SGHRS and CDR2 YFSETQ. The chain's CDR3 is CASSLMAVQYNEQFF. CDR3 DNA: TGCGCCAGCAGCTTGATGGCGGTTCAGTACAATGAGCAGTTCTTC.

This clonotype showed up many times. The chain uses TRBV30 and TRBJ2-6; D not resolved. Per the germline V gene, CDR1 is GTSNPN and CDR2 is SVGIG (reference sequence). The CDR3 is 15 amino acids. V lost 2 bases and J lost 2, with 10 bases in between. This CDR3 is CAWSRSKTGANVLTF. As DNA, the CDR3 is TGTGCCTGGAGTAGGTCGAAAACTGGGGCCAACGTCCTGACTTTC.

The table lists this clonotype with many counts. The V and J genes are TRBV7-6 and TRBJ2-1, with 9 bases aligning to TRBD2. The germline V gene encodes CDR1 SGHVS and CDR2 FNYEAQ. The CDR3 contains 17 residues. V was pared by 1 base and J by 2 bases, with 6 bases of the junction left unmatched. The CDR3 DNA reads as TGTGCCAGCAGCTTAGAAGGCGGGAGGGCCGCCTACAATGAGCAGTTCTTC. It encodes CASSLEGGRAAYNEQFF. The entire variable domain, with the rest obtained from reference TRBV7-6 and TRBJ2-1, is as follows: GAGVSQSPRYKVTKRGQDVALRCDPISGHVSLYWYRQALGQGPEFLTYFNYEAQQDKSGLPNDRFSAERPEGSISTLTIQRTEQRDSAMYRCASSLEGGRAAYNEQFFGPGTRLTVL.

This chain joins TRBV5-1 and TRBJ1-3; D not resolved. The V gene lost 0 bases and the J gene lost 4 bases, with 8 bases spanning the gap. This CDR3 is built from 14 residues. Germline CDR1 reads SGHRS; CDR2 reads YFSETQ. CDR3 sequence: CASSLDVTGNTIYF. CDR3 in DNA: TGCGCCAGCAGCTTGGATGTGACAGGAAACACCATATATTTT.

This clonotype was seen only a few times. V gene TRBV29-1 combines with J gene TRBJ2-1, with TRBD2 identical over 12 bases. In germline, CDR1 is SQVTM, CDR2 ANQGSEA. The CDR3 covers 15 residues. V lost 3 bases, J lost 2 bases, and 2 bases stayed unmatched. The CDR3 nucleotides are TGCAGCGTTGATCCTAGCGGGAGGGCCTACAATGAGCAGTTCTTC. Protein product: CSVDPSGRAYNEQFF.

This clonotype was detected a few times. The chain is built from TRBV28 and TRBJ2-7; D is undetermined. Germline V gene sequence: CDR1 MDHEN, CDR2 SYDVKM. This CDR3 is built from 15 residues. V was pared by 2 bases and J by 2 bases, with 13 bases between. The CDR3 DNA follows: TGTGCCAGCAGTTTACAAACCCGTGCGGCCTACGAGCAGTACTTC. Translation gives CASSLQTRAAYEQYF.

The V gene is TRBV19, the J gene TRBJ2-1; unclear D gene. The CDR3 spans 12 residues. In germline, CDR1 is LNHDA, CDR2 SQIVND (reference sequence). V was clipped by 9 bases and J by 2 bases, with 8 bases between them. The CDR3 nucleotides are TGTGCCAGCACCACTACCTACAATGAGCAGTTCTTC. Translation gives CASTTTYNEQFF.

This clonotype was detected ten times or more. V is TRBV15 and J is TRBJ2-1, with 9 bases fitting TRBD2. Germline loops: CDR1 LNHNV, CDR2 YYDKDF (reference sequence). V dropped 8 bases and J dropped 3; count of bases not matched to a gene: 11. The CDR3 is made up of 16 amino acids. CDR3 nucleotide sequence: TGTGCCACCCTCAGGGGGGCTAGCGGGGACTACAATGAGCAGTTCTTC. Encoded protein: CATLRGASGDYNEQFF.

This clonotype was counted many times. The V call is TRBV7-3, the J call TRBJ1-1, with D perhaps matching TRBD1 (6 bases). The CDR3 totals 17 residues. CDR1 and CDR2 (germline): SGHTA, FQGTGA. Trimming pared 5 bases from V and 5 bases from J, leaving 24 bases between. CDR3 sequence (DNA): TGTGCCAGCAGCCCGAGCGCACAACAGGGTCGTGGTACTGAAGCTTTCTTT. Its translation is CASSPSAQQGRGTEAFF.

This clonotype was seen many times. The chain combines TRBV12-5 with TRBJ2-2; 7 positions match TRBD1. CDR3 length equals 15 residues. Germline V gene sequence: CDR1 LGHNT, CDR2 FRNRAP. The V segment lost 1 base and the J segment 6 bases; nucleotides outside the gene matches: 5. Written as DNA, the CDR3 is TGTGCTAGTGGTTTGGCAGAGACAGGGTCCGGGGAGCTGTTTTTT. Amino acid sequence: CASGLAETGSGELFF.

This clonotype was picked up many times. The V and J genes are TRBV12-3 or TRBV12-4 and TRBJ1-5, with D perhaps TRBD1 (5 bases). Trimming took off 4 bases at V and 2 bases at J, with 9 bases between the two ends. This CDR3 is 14 amino acids long. The DNA of the CDR3 is TGTGCCAGCAGTTATTCACAGGGCAATCAGCCCCAGCATTTT. This encodes CASSYSQGNQPQHF.

The genes are TRBV7-2 and TRBJ2-5, with D hard to call. The CDR3 is 15 amino acids. Germline V gene sequence: CDR1 SGHTA, CDR2 FQGNSA. Between the trimmed V and J ends, which lost 6 bases and 5 bases, there was a span of 19 bases. As DNA, the CDR3 is TGTGCCAGCAGTTATCGACATGGCTTCTTCGAGACCCAGTACTTC. It yields the protein CASSYRHGFFETQYF.

Written as DNA, the CDR3 is TGTGCCAGCAGCTTCAGGCCTGGCTGGTGGATGATGAACACTGAAGCTTTCTTT. Protein: CASSFRPGWWMMNTEAFF. The chain employs TRBV11-1 and TRBJ1-1; D ambiguous. The CDR3 spans 18 residues. Trimming left V 3 bases short and J 0 bases short, with 20 bases between. The germline gives CDR1 SGHAT, CDR2 FQDESV (reference sequence).

This clonotype appeared many times. This chain connects TRBV27 to TRBJ1-5; 7 positions match TRBD1. This CDR3 is 13 amino acids long. Germline V gene lookup returns CDR1 MNHEY and CDR2 SMNVEV (reference sequence). Germline trimming cut 5 bases from V and 4 bases from J; bases unmatched to any gene: 2. Here the CDR3 reads CASSPTGNQPQHF. CDR3 DNA sequence: TGTGCCAGCAGTCCGACAGGGAATCAGCCCCAGCATTTT.

This chain joins TRBV19 and TRBJ2-5, with D possibly being TRBD1 (5 bases). V lost 10 bases and J 5 bases, leaving 17 bases between the germline ends. The CDR3 runs to 13 residues. Germline CDR1 and CDR2: LNHDA and SQIVND (reference sequence). In DNA form, the CDR3 reads TGTGCCACAGCACAGGTTTCAATGGAGACCCAGTACTTC. Residues: CATAQVSMETQYF.

In this sample, this clonotype turned up many times. CDR3 in DNA: TGTGCCAGCAGTTACGGACTAGAGAGGGGAAATTATATATTAGAGACCCAGTACTTC. This codes for CASSYGLERGNYILETQYF. V is TRBV6-5 and J is TRBJ2-5, with 7 positions matching TRBD2. The CDR3 has 19 amino acids. Germline V gene lookup returns CDR1 MNHEY and CDR2 SVGAGI. V was pared by 2 bases and J by 4 bases, with 19 bases of the junction left unmatched.

This clonotype came up many times. The chain joins TRBV5-1 to TRBJ2-2, with D possibly TRBD2 on 5 matching bases. The V gene lost 0 bases and the J gene lost 13 bases, with 16 bases spanning the gap. Germline V gene sequence: CDR1 SGHRS, CDR2 YFSETQ. The CDR3 is 14 amino acids. CDR3: CASSLGVSAEGLFF. CDR3 nucleotides: TGCGCCAGCAGCTTGGGGGTGTCAGCGGAAGGGCTGTTTTTT.

This clonotype was counted many times. The chain is built from TRBV20-1 and TRBJ2-2; perhaps D is TRBD1 or TRBD2 (6 bases each). V gave up 1 base and J gave up 6 bases, with 15 bases separating them. This CDR3 contains 15 residues. The V gene's germline CDR1 is DFQATT and CDR2 SNEGSKA (reference sequence). CDR3 DNA: TGCAGTGCTAGAGTGGTCCCAGGGGAGGCCGGGGAGCTGTTTTTT. Its protein product is CSARVVPGEAGELFF.

This clonotype was counted between two and nine times. The chain has TRBV16 and TRBJ2-7, with D possibly TRBD2 on 6 matching bases. The germline gives CDR1 KGHSY, CDR2 FQNENV. Trimming left V 3 bases short and J 3 bases short, with 15 bases between. The CDR3 length is 15 residues. CDR3 DNA sequence: TGTGCCAGCAGCCATGCGGGGCCTGGGGGCTACGAGCAGTACTTC. Its protein is CASSHAGPGGYEQYF. The variable domain in full, completed from reference TRBV16 and TRBJ2-7, reads GEEVAQTPKHLVRGEGQKAKLYCAPIKGHSYVFWYQQVLKNEFKFLISFQNENVFDETGMPKERFSAKCLPNSPCSLEIQATKLEDSAVYFCASSHAGPGGYEQYFGPGTRLTVT.